These 6 T cell receptor beta chains were all obtained from the same sample, sequenced in a study of T cell responses to AZD1222 COVID-19 vaccine. Data came from immunoSEQ multiplex PCR; TCRdb stores just in-frame clones and leaves some out. The table lists about 110,000 clones, 70% to 90% of them singletons, with around a sixth in the top ten. The source material was peripheral blood, sampled on day 0 of AZD1222 vaccination. These receptors all stem from an adult in good health.

The V and J genes are TRBV7-9 and TRBJ2-7; D may be TRBD2 (6 bases). Trimming shortened V by 5 bases and J by 2 bases, and 13 bases separated the two germline ends. CDR1 is SEHNR, CDR2 FQNEAQ, per germline (reference sequence). The length of the CDR3 is 14 residues. The CDR3 DNA is TGTGCCAGCAGCACGGGGGACGGTGCCTACGAGCAGTACTTC. Translated: CASSTGDGAYEQYF.

The chain combines TRBV15 with TRBJ1-1; no reliable D call. The CDR3 length is 13 residues. Germline CDR1 and CDR2: LNHNV and YYDKDF (reference sequence). Trimming took 0 bases from V and 0 from J, leaving 2 bases between them. DNA of the CDR3: TGTGCCACCAGCAGAGAAGTGAACACTGAAGCTTTCTTT. It specifies CATSREVNTEAFF.

The chain links TRBV27 to TRBJ1-5, with 11 nucleotides matching TRBD1. This CDR3 contains 16 residues. Germline CDR1 is MNHEY and CDR2 is SMNVEV (reference sequence). J was trimmed by 7 bases and V by 6 bases; bases with no gene match: 11. CDR3 bases: TGTGCCAGCAGCGTCGGAGGACAGGGGGCCAGGCAGCCCCAGCATTTT. Its protein product is CASSVGGQGARQPQHF.

J is TRBJ1-1 and V is TRBV19, with no clear D. V was cut by 0 bases and J by 8 bases, with 13 bases left in between. Germline-derived CDR1 and CDR2 are LNHDA and SQIVND (reference sequence). The CDR3 runs to 14 residues. CDR3 sequence: CASSIDHSLPEAFF. CDR3 DNA sequence: TGTGCCAGTAGTATAGATCATAGTCTACCCGAAGCTTTCTTT.

This clone was detected only once. The genes are TRBV5-4 and TRBJ1-6, with 8 bases lining up with TRBD1. Unmatched junction bases numbered 4, after V lost 4 bases and J lost 7 bases. The germline V gene encodes CDR1 SGHNT and CDR2 YYREEE (reference sequence). The CDR3 is 14 residues long. CDR3 residues: CASSPGQGNSPLHF. The CDR3 coding sequence is TGTGCCAGCAGCCCAGGACAGGGCAATTCACCCCTCCACTTT.

The chain has TRBV7-7 and TRBJ2-5; 10 nucleotides match TRBD2. This CDR3 is built from 15 residues. Germline CDR1 reads SSHAT; CDR2 reads FNYEAQ (reference sequence). The V gene end was trimmed by 1 base and the J gene end by 4 bases; junction bases not matched to a gene: 3. This CDR3 reads CASSLGTSGRETQYF. The CDR3 coding sequence is TGTGCCAGCAGCTTAGGGACTAGCGGCCGAGAGACCCAGTACTTC.